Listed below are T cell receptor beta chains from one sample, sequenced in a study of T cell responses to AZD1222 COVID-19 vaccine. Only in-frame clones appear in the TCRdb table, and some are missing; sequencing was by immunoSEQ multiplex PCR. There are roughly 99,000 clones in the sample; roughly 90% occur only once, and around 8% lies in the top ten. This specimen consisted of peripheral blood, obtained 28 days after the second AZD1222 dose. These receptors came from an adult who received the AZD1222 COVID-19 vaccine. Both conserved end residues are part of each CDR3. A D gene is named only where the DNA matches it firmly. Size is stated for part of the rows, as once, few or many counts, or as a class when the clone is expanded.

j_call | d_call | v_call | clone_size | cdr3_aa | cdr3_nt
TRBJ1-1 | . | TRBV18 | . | CASSPKQGGVTEAFF | TGTGCCAGCTCACCGAAACAGGGCGGGGTCACTGAAGCTTTCTTT
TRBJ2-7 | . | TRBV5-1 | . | CASSLFRGVNEQYF | TGCGCCAGCAGCTTGTTCAGGGGGGTAAACGAGCAGTACTTC
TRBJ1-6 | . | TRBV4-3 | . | CASSQPGTPYSPLHF | TGCGCCAGCAGCCAACCCGGGACACCCTATTCACCCCTCCACTTT
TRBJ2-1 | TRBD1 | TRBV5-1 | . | CASRLTGTGSYNEQFF | TGCGCCAGCAGGCTGACTGGGACAGGGTCCTACAATGAGCAGTTCTTC
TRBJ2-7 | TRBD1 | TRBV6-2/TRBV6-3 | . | CASSGPGQGAYEQYF | TGTGCCAGCAGTGGGCCGGGACAGGGGGCCTACGAGCAGTACTTC
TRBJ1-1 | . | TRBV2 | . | CASTREGNTEAFF | TGTGCCAGCACGAGGGAAGGTAACACTGAAGCTTTCTTT
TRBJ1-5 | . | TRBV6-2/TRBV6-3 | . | CASSEGYQPQHF | TGTGCCAGCAGTGAGGGGTATCAGCCCCAGCATTTT
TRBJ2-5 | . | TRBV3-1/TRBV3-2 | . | CASSQDPGGETQYF | TGTGCCAGCAGCCAAGATCCCGGCGGGGAGACCCAGTACTTC
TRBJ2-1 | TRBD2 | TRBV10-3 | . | CAISPGGSNNEQFF | TGTGCCATCAGTCCGGGGGGAAGCAACAATGAGCAGTTCTTC
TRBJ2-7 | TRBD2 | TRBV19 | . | CASSPLDGRAVEQYF | TGTGCCAGTAGTCCCCTGGACGGGAGGGCCGTCGAGCAGTACTTC
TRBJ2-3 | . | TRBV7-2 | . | CASSSGMTDTQYF | TGTGCCAGCAGCTCGGGGATGACAGATACGCAGTATTTT
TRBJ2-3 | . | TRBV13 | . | CASRVRGGRDTQYF | TGTGCCAGCAGGGTGCGAGGAGGCAGAGATACGCAGTATTTT
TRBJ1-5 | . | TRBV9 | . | CASSVSVGPNQPQHF | TGTGCCAGCAGCGTATCAGTGGGTCCCAATCAGCCCCAGCATTTT
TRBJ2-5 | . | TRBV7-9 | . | CASSFRALQETQYF | TGTGCCAGCAGCTTCAGAGCGCTCCAAGAGACCCAGTACTTC
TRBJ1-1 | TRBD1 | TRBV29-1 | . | CSVDRATTEAFF | TGCAGCGTCGACAGGGCTACCACTGAAGCTTTCTTT
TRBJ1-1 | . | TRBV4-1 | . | CASSQVGRELKNTEAFF | TGCGCCAGCAGCCAAGTGGGACGGGAGCTAAAGAACACTGAAGCTTTCTTT
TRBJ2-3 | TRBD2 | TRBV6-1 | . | CASSGGSAHDTQYF | TGTGCCAGCAGCGGGGGGTCAGCACATGATACGCAGTATTTT
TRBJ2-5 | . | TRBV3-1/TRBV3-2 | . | CASSQGPRGRRETQYF | TGTGCCAGCAGCCAAGGACCCCGGGGGCGTAGAGAGACCCAGTACTTC
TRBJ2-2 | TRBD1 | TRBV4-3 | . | CASSQRGLGQGASGELFF | TGCGCCAGCAGCCAAAGAGGCTTAGGACAGGGGGCGTCTGGGGAGCTGTTTTTT
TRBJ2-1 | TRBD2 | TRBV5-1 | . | CASSLDRGDRGEQFF | TGCGCCAGCAGCTTGGATCGGGGGGATAGGGGTGAGCAGTTCTTC
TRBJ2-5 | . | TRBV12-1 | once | CASSPPSDQETQYF | TGTGCCAGCAGCCCCCCGTCGGACCAAGAGACCCAGTACTTC
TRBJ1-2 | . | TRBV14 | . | CASSHLPVGYGYTF | TGTGCCAGCAGCCACCTCCCGGTTGGCTATGGCTACACCTTC
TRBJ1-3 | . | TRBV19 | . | CASSSSVSGNTIYF | TGTGCCAGTAGCTCCTCCGTCTCTGGAAACACCATATATTTT
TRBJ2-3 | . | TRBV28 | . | CASSFGGSTDTQYF | TGTGCCAGCAGTTTCGGAGGGAGCACAGATACGCAGTATTTT
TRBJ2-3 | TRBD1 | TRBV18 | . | CASSLAPGQGVRTQYF | TGTGCCAGCTCACTTGCGCCGGGACAGGGGGTTCGTACGCAGTATTTT
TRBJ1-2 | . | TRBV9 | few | CASSRQWTRYGYTF | TGTGCCAGCAGTAGACAATGGACCCGCTATGGCTACACCTTC
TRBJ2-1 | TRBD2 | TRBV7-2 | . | CASKVAGGNEQFF | TGTGCCAGCAAGGTAGCGGGAGGGAATGAGCAGTTCTTC
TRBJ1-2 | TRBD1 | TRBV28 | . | CASTPSDRGLNYGYTF | TGTGCCAGCACCCCCTCAGACAGGGGGCTTAACTATGGCTACACCTTC
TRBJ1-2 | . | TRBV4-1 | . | CASSQDRGYYGYTF | TGCGCCAGCAGCCAAGATAGGGGCTACTATGGCTACACCTTC
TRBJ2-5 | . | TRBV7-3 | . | CASSPGSGWGTQYF | TGTGCCAGCAGCCCCGGCTCTGGTTGGGGGACCCAGTACTTC
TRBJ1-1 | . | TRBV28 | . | CASSLRQGLGTEAFF | TGTGCCAGCAGTTTAAGGCAGGGGCTCGGGACTGAAGCTTTCTTT
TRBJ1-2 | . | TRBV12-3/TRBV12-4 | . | CASSRDYGYTF | TGTGCCAGCAGTCGAGATTATGGCTACACCTTC
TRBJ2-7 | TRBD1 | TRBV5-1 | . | CASANRGAYEQYF | TGCGCCAGCGCCAACAGGGGGGCCTACGAGCAGTACTTC
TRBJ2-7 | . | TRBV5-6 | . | CASSSSRDEQYF | TGTGCCAGCAGCTCCTCCAGGGACGAGCAGTACTTC
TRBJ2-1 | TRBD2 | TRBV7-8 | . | CASSQTSAQFF | TGTGCCAGCAGCCAGACTAGCGCGCAGTTCTTC
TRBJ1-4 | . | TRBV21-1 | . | CASSLITGAHRGPTPTNEKLFF | TGTGCCAGCAGCTTAATCACGGGGGCGCACAGGGGGCCCACTCCAACTAATGAAAAACTGTTTTTT
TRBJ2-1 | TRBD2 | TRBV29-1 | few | CSVDGTSVGHNEQFF | TGCAGCGTTGACGGGACTAGCGTGGGCCACAATGAGCAGTTCTTC
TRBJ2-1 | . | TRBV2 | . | CASSDPGRDEQFF | TGTGCCAGCAGTGACCCGGGACGGGATGAGCAGTTCTTC
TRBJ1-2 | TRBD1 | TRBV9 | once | CASSVGQGAGGYTF | TGTGCCAGCAGCGTAGGCCAGGGGGCAGGCGGCTACACCTTC
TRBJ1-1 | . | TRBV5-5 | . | CASSLTDKNTEAFF | TGTGCCAGCAGCCTGACTGACAAAAACACTGAAGCTTTCTTT
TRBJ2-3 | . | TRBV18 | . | CASSPSGPDTDTQYF | TGTGCCAGCTCACCAAGCGGGCCAGACACAGATACGCAGTATTTT
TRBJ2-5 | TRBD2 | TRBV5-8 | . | CASSTGLAGLQETQYF | TGTGCCAGCAGCACCGGACTAGCGGGCCTCCAAGAGACCCAGTACTTC
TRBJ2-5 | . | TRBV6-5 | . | CASAMSGTQYF | TGTGCCAGCGCCATGAGCGGGACCCAGTACTTC
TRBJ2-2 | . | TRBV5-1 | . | CASSLGTNTGELFF | TGCGCCAGCAGCTTGGGGACTAACACCGGGGAGCTGTTTTTT
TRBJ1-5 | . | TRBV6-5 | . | CASGRRGSNQPQHF | TGTGCCAGCGGGAGGAGGGGAAGCAATCAGCCCCAGCATTTT
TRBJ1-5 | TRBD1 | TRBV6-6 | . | CASSPGTGYNQPQHF | TGTGCCAGCAGCCCCGGGACAGGGTATAATCAGCCCCAGCATTTT